The clone carrying this T cell receptor beta chain was seen a few times. Patients at the Seattle site were enrolled during active infection and followed longitudinally. The sample belongs to a study of blood T cell repertoires in COVID-19. Methods used by the authors: Estimation of nucleated cell counts was performed using reference gene primer amplification. Some clones are missing from TCRdb's copy, which holds only in-frame ones; the method was immunoSEQ multiplex PCR. V and J calls plus clone size are reproduced from that table; the DNA served to infer D and trimming. This table has 100,000 to 150,000 clones, 74% appearing once. Sequences were obtained from peripheral blood. This receptor was obtained from a man older than 75 with COVID-19, enrolled during active disease.

Written as DNA, the CDR3 is TGTGCCAGCAGTAAACAGGGTAGCGGGACTGGTACGCAGTATTTT. Protein: CASSKQGSGTGTQYF. The chain recombines TRBV11-2 with TRBJ2-3; TRBD2 matches at 8 bases. In germline, CDR1 is SGHAT, CDR2 FQNNGV. This CDR3 is 15 amino acids long. J was trimmed by 8 bases and V by 6 bases; bases with no gene match: 13.